These 7 T cell receptor beta chains were sequenced from one sample in a study of beta chain features in type 1 diabetes. Sequencing targeted expressed TCRB transcripts, as all isolated RNA had been reverse transcribed. Using immunoSEQ multiplex PCR, the repertoire was profiled, and TCRdb retains in-frame clones only, with some absent. In the table there are around 330,000 clones, more than 9.5% of which are singletons. The sequenced material came from naive CD4+ T cells from blood. These receptor sequences come from a woman in her twenties or thirties in good health.

This rearrangement joins TRBV9 to TRBJ2-1; perhaps TRBD2 as D (6 bases). Per the germline V gene, CDR1 is SGDLS and CDR2 is YYNGEE. The V end was cut by 0 bases, the J end by 5 bases, with 12 bases between. The CDR3 loop spans 15 amino acids. The DNA of the CDR3 is TGTGCCAGCAGCGTAGGTCGCGGGACCCACAATGAGCAGTTCTTC. It translates to CASSVGRGTHNEQFF. The full variable domain, rest sourced from reference TRBV9 and TRBJ2-1, is DSGVTQTPKHLITATGQRVTLRCSPRSGDLSVYWYQQSLDQGLQFLIQYYNGEERAKGNILERFSAQQFPDLHSELNLSSLELGDSALYFCASSVGRGTHNEQFFGPGTRLTVL.

The rearrangement links TRBV6-5 to TRBJ2-7; TRBD2 matches 7 bases. Germline V gives CDR1 MNHEY, CDR2 SVGAGI. V lost 0 bases to trimming and J lost 4 bases; unmatched junction nucleotides: 3. This CDR3 has 14 amino acids. CDR3 in amino acids: CASSYSREEYEQYF. The CDR3 bases are TGTGCCAGCAGTTACTCTCGGGAGGAATACGAGCAGTACTTC.

This clone was counted only a few times. The chain has TRBV29-1 and TRBJ2-1; 8 positions agree with TRBD1. V gave up 0 bases and J gave up 6 bases; unmatched junction bases: 10. Germline V CDR1 and CDR2: SQVTM, ANQGSEA. CDR3 length equals 16 residues. The CDR3 sequence: CSVEDWGRGPSNEQFF. CDR3 DNA: TGCAGCGTTGAAGATTGGGGCAGGGGGCCGAGCAATGAGCAGTTCTTC.

The chain couples TRBV7-3 to TRBJ2-1, with D possibly being TRBD2 (6 bases). CDR1 SGHTA and CDR2 FQGTGA come from the germline V gene. Trimming took off 5 bases at V and 6 bases at J, with 17 bases between the two ends. CDR3 length: 15 amino acids. In DNA, the CDR3 is TGTGCCAGCAGCGCTAGCGTCGGGATTAGCAATGAGCAGTTCTTC. It specifies CASSASVGISNEQFF.

The table lists this clone with a few counts. The chain is built from TRBV9 and TRBJ1-5, with D perhaps matching TRBD1 (5 bases). The ends were cut back, 6 bases at V and 6 bases at J, with 13 bases in the middle. The germline V gene encodes CDR1 SGDLS and CDR2 YYNGEE. CDR3 length: 13 residues. This CDR3 is CASIEGVGQPQHF. The CDR3 DNA follows: TGTGCCAGCATAGAAGGGGTCGGTCAGCCCCAGCATTTT.

This clone occurred a few times. This chain links TRBV28 with TRBJ2-7, with 7 nucleotides matching TRBD2. The germline V gene encodes CDR1 MDHEN and CDR2 SYDVKM. Trimming took 6 bases from V and 2 from J; bases not matched to a gene: 4. This CDR3 spans 13 amino acids. Written as DNA, the CDR3 is TGTGCCAGCAGCTCGGGGGGAACCTACGAGCAGTACTTC. This encodes CASSSGGTYEQYF.

This clone was found a few times. The chain couples TRBV7-2 to TRBJ2-7; possibly TRBD2 for D (6 bases). The germline V and J ends were trimmed by 1 base and 0 bases, with 10 bases remaining between them. In germline, CDR1 is SGHTA, CDR2 FQGNSA. This CDR3 comprises 15 residues. CDR3 residues: CASSLGLGSSYEQYF. CDR3 bases: TGTGCCAGCAGCTTAGGACTAGGGAGCTCCTACGAGCAGTACTTC.